The 16 T cell receptor beta chains below come from one sample, sequenced in a study of blood T cell repertoires in COVID-19. Clones were read by immunoSEQ multiplex PCR, and TCRdb kept only the in-frame ones, dropping some. The data hold hundreds of thousands of clones, with about nine tenths observed a single time. The sequencing input was peripheral blood. Receptors originate from a woman between 50 and 59 years old with COVID-19, enrolled during active disease.

This clone showed up just once. The chain links TRBV27 to TRBJ1-2, with TRBD1 matching 12 bases. V shed 5 bases, J shed 5 bases, and the junction held 6 bases outside the gene matches. Germline loops: CDR1 MNHEY, CDR2 SMNVEV (reference sequence). The CDR3 spans 15 residues. Written as DNA, the CDR3 is TGTGCCAGCAGTAGGGGGGACAGGGGGCTTTATGGCTACACCTTC. Translated, it gives CASSRGDRGLYGYTF.

This clone was seen a single time. This chain links TRBV4-3 with TRBJ1-1; 8 bases line up with TRBD1. With 0 bases clipped from V and 3 bases from J, the junction kept 6 bases outside the gene matches. CDR1 LGHNA and CDR2 YSLEER come from the germline V gene. The CDR3 spans 16 residues. CDR3 bases: TGCGCCAGCAGCCAAGAGCCGGGACAGGTGGACACTGAAGCTTTCTTT. Translating gives CASSQEPGQVDTEAFF.

The chain has TRBV19 and TRBJ2-7; D is possibly TRBD1 (6 bases). The CDR3 runs 14 residues. V was pared by 5 bases and J by 5 bases, with 16 bases between. Germline CDR1 reads LNHDA; CDR2 reads SQIVND (reference sequence). The CDR3 loop is CASSPDRNPHEQYF. In nucleotides, the CDR3 is TGTGCCAGTAGTCCGGACAGAAACCCCCACGAGCAGTACTTC.

V and J are TRBV5-6 and TRBJ2-7; D call uncertain. The length of the CDR3 is 13 residues. The V and J ends lost 5 bases and 2 bases respectively, with 11 bases between them. Germline lookup yields CDR1 SGHDT and CDR2 YYEEEE. CDR3 DNA: TGTGCCAGCAGTTTACAGATCGCCTACGAGCAGTACTTC. Protein: CASSLQIAYEQYF.

This sequence joins TRBV29-1 and TRBJ2-7; 8 nucleotides line up with TRBD1. This CDR3 is 13 amino acids long. Germline V gene sequence: CDR1 SQVTM, CDR2 ANQGSEA. The V segment lost 6 bases and the J segment 1 base; nucleotides outside the gene matches: 5. The CDR3 sequence: CSVGTGGSYEQYF. The CDR3 nucleotides are TGCAGCGTCGGGACAGGAGGGTCCTACGAGCAGTACTTC.

The rearrangement joins TRBV6-5 to TRBJ1-2; D gene uncertain. There are 14 residues in the CDR3. Germline CDR1 MNHEY, CDR2 SVGAGI. The ends were cut back, 2 bases at V and 1 base at J, with 8 bases in the middle. The CDR3 DNA follows: TGTGCCAGCAGTTACGGAGGCCGTAACTATGGCTACACCTTC. Translating gives CASSYGGRNYGYTF.

The V and J genes are TRBV24-1 and TRBJ2-1, with 8 bases identical to TRBD2. CDR1 KGHDR and CDR2 SFDVKD come from the germline V gene. This CDR3 comprises 13 residues. V trimming: 7 bases; J trimming: 5 bases; junction bases outside the gene matches: 3. The CDR3: CATSPGGDNEQFF. The CDR3 nucleotides read TGTGCCACCAGCCCGGGGGGGGACAATGAGCAGTTCTTC.

This clone was seen just once. The CDR3 region has the DNA TGTGCCAGCAGCGTAGCCGTAGCGGTAGCGGGAGTGGGTGAGCAGTTCTTC. This sequence encodes CASSVAVAVAGVGEQFF. This chain uses TRBV9 with TRBJ2-1, with 9 bases that match TRBD2. Trimming took 0 bases from V and 9 from J; bases not matched to a gene: 13. CDR3 length: 17 residues. Germline V gene data show CDR1 as SGDLS and CDR2 as YYNGEE.

This rearrangement joins TRBV29-1 to TRBJ2-7; D is possibly TRBD1 (5 bases). The CDR3 is 13 residues long. The V gene lost 7 bases and the J gene lost 0 bases, with 13 bases spanning the gap. Germline V gives CDR1 SQVTM, CDR2 ANQGSEA. DNA of the CDR3: TGCAGCGCGTCCTCCAGGGACTCCTACGAGCAGTACTTC. Encoded protein: CSASSRDSYEQYF.

The chain carries TRBV15 and TRBJ2-5; 9 nucleotides agree with TRBD1. This CDR3 has 16 amino acids. Germline CDR1 and CDR2: LNHNV and YYDKDF (reference sequence). The V segment lost 0 bases and the J segment 3 bases; nucleotides outside the gene matches: 5. This chain's CDR3 is CATSRDPGTGKETQYF. As DNA, the CDR3 is TGTGCCACCAGCAGAGATCCAGGGACAGGGAAAGAGACCCAGTACTTC.

The chain joins TRBV6-4 to TRBJ2-1, with 8 bases fitting TRBD2. V gave up 6 bases and J gave up 0 bases; unmatched junction bases: 16. This CDR3 is built from 19 residues. From germline, CDR1 is MRHNA and CDR2 SNTAGT. The CDR3 nucleotides read TGTGCCAGCAGCCGTGACAGCTATCGGGGGGGGAGCTCCTACAATGAGCAGTTCTTC. Translation: CASSRDSYRGGSSYNEQFF.

The genes are TRBV27 and TRBJ2-5; tentatively, D is TRBD2 (6 bases). Germline CDR1 MNHEY, CDR2 SMNVEV (reference sequence). The CDR3 loop spans 16 amino acids. Between the trimmed V and J ends, which lost 5 bases and 0 bases, there was a span of 16 bases. The CDR3 is CASSHSPGLDQETQYF. CDR3 nucleotides: TGTGCCAGCAGTCACTCACCGGGACTGGACCAAGAGACCCAGTACTTC.

The chain is built from TRBV30 and TRBJ2-1, with TRBD2 identical over 9 bases. CDR3 length: 15 residues. The junction had 1 base not matched to a gene; V was cut back by 1 base and J by 0 bases. In germline, CDR1 is GTSNPN, CDR2 SVGIG (reference sequence). The CDR3 DNA reads as TGTGCCTGGAGTGGTAGCGGGAGCTCCTACAATGAGCAGTTCTTC. Its protein is CAWSGSGSSYNEQFF.

The chain combines TRBV24-1 with TRBJ2-1; unclear D gene. The CDR3 is 15 residues long. Germline-derived CDR1 and CDR2 are KGHDR and SFDVKD. The V gene lost 1 base and the J gene lost 3 bases, with 9 bases spanning the gap. The CDR3 sequence: CATSDLVADYNEQFF. The CDR3 bases are TGTGCCACCAGTGATTTAGTCGCGGACTACAATGAGCAGTTCTTC.

The CDR3: CASSLDPGLGMDEQFF. The DNA for the CDR3 is TGTGCCAGCAGCTTAGATCCGGGTCTGGGTATGGATGAGCAGTTCTTC. The chain has TRBV11-2 and TRBJ2-1; D unclear. CDR3 length equals 16 residues. Germline CDR1 is SGHAT and CDR2 is FQNNGV. V lost 0 bases, J lost 8 bases, and 17 bases lay in between.

The chain carries TRBV5-6 and TRBJ2-1; 11 bases are shared with TRBD2. The trim removed 7 bases at V and 8 bases at J, leaving 11 bases unmatched. This CDR3 contains 15 residues. CDR1 SGHDT and CDR2 YYEEEE come from the germline V gene. The chain's CDR3 is CASSIAGGVMYEQFF. CDR3 in DNA: TGTGCCAGCTCGATAGCGGGAGGGGTAATGTATGAGCAGTTCTTC.